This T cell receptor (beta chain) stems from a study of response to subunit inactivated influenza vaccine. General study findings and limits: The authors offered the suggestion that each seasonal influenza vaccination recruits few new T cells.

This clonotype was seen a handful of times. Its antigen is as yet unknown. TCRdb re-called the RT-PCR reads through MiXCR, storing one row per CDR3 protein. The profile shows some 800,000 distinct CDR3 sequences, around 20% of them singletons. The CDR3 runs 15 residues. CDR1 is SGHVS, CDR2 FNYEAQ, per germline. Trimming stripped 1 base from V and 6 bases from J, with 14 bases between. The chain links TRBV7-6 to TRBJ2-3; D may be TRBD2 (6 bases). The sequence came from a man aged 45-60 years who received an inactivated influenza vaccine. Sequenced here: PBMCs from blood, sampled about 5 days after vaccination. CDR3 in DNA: TGTGCCAGCAGCTTAGTTCTTAGCGGTGGGGATACGCAGTATTTT. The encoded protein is CASSLVLSGGDTQYF.